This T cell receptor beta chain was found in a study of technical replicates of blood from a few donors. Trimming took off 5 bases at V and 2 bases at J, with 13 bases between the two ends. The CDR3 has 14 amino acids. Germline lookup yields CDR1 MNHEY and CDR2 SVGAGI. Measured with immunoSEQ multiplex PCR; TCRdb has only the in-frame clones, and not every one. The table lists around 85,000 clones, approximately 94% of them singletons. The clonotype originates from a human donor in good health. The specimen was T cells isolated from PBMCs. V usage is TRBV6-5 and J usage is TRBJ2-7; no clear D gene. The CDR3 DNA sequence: TGTGCCAGCAGTCAACGTGCCAGGCCCTACGAGCAGTACTTC. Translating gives CASSQRARPYEQYF.